This T cell receptor (beta chain) derives from a study of technical replicates of blood from a handful of donors. CDR1 is SGHTA, CDR2 FQGNSA, per germline. The CDR3 length is 16 residues. V was clipped by 1 base and J by 1 base, with 10 bases between them. The assay was immunoSEQ multiplex PCR, and TCRdb's table has in-frame clones only and misses some. The profile shows under 95,000 clones, roughly 94% of them singletons. The chain recombines TRBV7-2 with TRBJ2-2; a possible D gene is TRBD1 (6 bases). This clonotype was obtained from a human donor in good health. The specimen sequenced was T cells isolated from PBMCs. This CDR3 reads CASSLEFRGNTGELFF. The CDR3 DNA follows: TGTGCCAGCAGCTTAGAGTTCAGGGGGAACACCGGGGAGCTGTTTTTT.